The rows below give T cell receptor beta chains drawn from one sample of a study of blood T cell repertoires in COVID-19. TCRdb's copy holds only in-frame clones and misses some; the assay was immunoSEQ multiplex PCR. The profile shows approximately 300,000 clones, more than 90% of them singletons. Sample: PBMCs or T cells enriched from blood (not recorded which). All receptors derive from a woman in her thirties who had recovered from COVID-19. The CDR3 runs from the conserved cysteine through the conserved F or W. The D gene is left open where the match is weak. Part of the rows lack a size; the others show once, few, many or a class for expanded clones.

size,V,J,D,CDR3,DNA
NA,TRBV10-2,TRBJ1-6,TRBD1,CASSERQGAQNSPLHF,TGCGCCAGCAGTGAGCGACAGGGGGCGCAGAATTCACCCCTCCACTTT
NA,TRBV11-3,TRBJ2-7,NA,CASSLFSGTHYEQYF,TGTGCCAGCAGCTTATTCAGCGGAACCCACTACGAGCAGTACTTC
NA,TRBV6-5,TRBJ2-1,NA,CASSYSRGAFYNEQFF,TGTGCCAGCAGTTACTCCCGGGGGGCGTTCTACAATGAGCAGTTCTTC
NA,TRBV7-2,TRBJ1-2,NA,CASSPREGSYGYTF,TGTGCCAGCAGCCCGCGGGAGGGGAGCTATGGCTACACCTTC
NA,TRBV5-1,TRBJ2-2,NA,CASTWGGRNTGELFF,TGCGCCAGCACCTGGGGAGGCCGAAACACCGGGGAGCTGTTTTTT
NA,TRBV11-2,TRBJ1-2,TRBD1,CASSTRQGGLYGYTF,TGTGCCAGCAGCACGCGACAGGGCGGTTTGTATGGCTACACCTTC
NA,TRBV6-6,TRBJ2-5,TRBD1,CASINQGAWETQYF,TGTGCCAGCATCAATCAGGGGGCCTGGGAGACCCAGTACTTC
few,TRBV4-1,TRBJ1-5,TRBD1,CASSSQGAQPQHF,TGCGCCAGCAGTAGCCAGGGGGCTCAGCCCCAGCATTTT
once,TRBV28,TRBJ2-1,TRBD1,CETTGGGSRYNEQFF,TGTGAAACTACAGGGGGCGGATCTAGGTACAATGAGCAGTTCTTC
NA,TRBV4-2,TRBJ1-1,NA,CASSQDHRVRTEAFF,TGTGCCAGCAGCCAAGATCACAGGGTGAGAACTGAAGCTTTCTTT
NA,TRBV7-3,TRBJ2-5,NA,CASSTTREETQYF,TGTGCCAGCAGCACGACCAGGGAAGAGACCCAGTACTTC